Listed below are T cell receptor beta chains from one sample, sequenced in a study of blood T cell repertoires in COVID-19. Profiled with immunoSEQ multiplex PCR; TCRdb holds only in-frame clones, not every one. The repertoire has 150,000 to 200,000 clones, around 81% of them found once; the top ten carry roughly 9.6%. The sample comprised peripheral blood. The receptor set was obtained from a man in his sixties with active or convalescent COVID-19. CDR3s include the opening cysteine and the closing phenylalanine or tryptophan. The D gene is left open where the match is weak. Clone size is given for some rows only: seen once, a few or many times, or a class if the clone is expanded.

abundance: once; j_gene: TRBJ1-2; v_gene: TRBV5-8; d_gene: TRBD1; CDR3aa: CASMDRGNYGYTF; CDR3nt: TGTGCCAGCATGGACAGGGGTAACTATGGCTACACCTTC
abundance: -; j_gene: TRBJ2-1; v_gene: TRBV10-1; d_gene: TRBD2; CDR3aa: CASSPGGTNNEQFF; CDR3nt: TGCGCCAGCAGCCCCGGGGGGACCAACAATGAGCAGTTCTTC
abundance: -; j_gene: TRBJ1-1; v_gene: TRBV14; d_gene: -; CDR3aa: CASSQEVVGGGWQNTEAFF; CDR3nt: TGTGCCAGCAGCCAAGAGGTGGTGGGGGGAGGTTGGCAGAACACTGAAGCTTTCTTT
abundance: once; j_gene: TRBJ2-1; v_gene: TRBV12-3/TRBV12-4; d_gene: TRBD1; CDR3aa: CASRPDRGSEQFF; CDR3nt: TGTGCCAGCAGACCGGACAGGGGTAGTGAGCAGTTCTTC
abundance: once; j_gene: TRBJ1-4; v_gene: TRBV9; d_gene: -; CDR3aa: CASSAGGATNEKLFF; CDR3nt: TGTGCCAGCAGCGCCGGGGGGGCGACTAATGAAAAACTGTTTTTT
abundance: once; j_gene: TRBJ2-6; v_gene: TRBV5-1; d_gene: TRBD1; CDR3aa: CASSSHGTGRSGANVLTF; CDR3nt: TGCGCCAGCAGCAGCCACGGGACAGGACGCTCTGGGGCCAACGTCCTGACTTTC
abundance: -; j_gene: TRBJ1-5; v_gene: TRBV16; d_gene: -; CDR3aa: CASSQSRGLGNQPQHF; CDR3nt: TGTGCCAGCAGCCAATCGCGGGGGCTGGGCAATCAGCCCCAGCATTTT
abundance: -; j_gene: TRBJ1-1; v_gene: TRBV9; d_gene: TRBD1; CDR3aa: CASSVDLGGGTGTEAFF; CDR3nt: TGTGCCAGCAGCGTAGATTTAGGAGGGGGCACGGGCACTGAAGCTTTCTTT
abundance: once; j_gene: TRBJ2-2; v_gene: TRBV9; d_gene: TRBD1; CDR3aa: CASSVKGASTGELFF; CDR3nt: TGTGCCAGCAGCGTGAAGGGGGCGAGTACCGGGGAGCTGTTTTTT
abundance: -; j_gene: TRBJ2-7; v_gene: TRBV18; d_gene: TRBD2; CDR3aa: CASSPLGGREFGIYEQYF; CDR3nt: TGTGCCAGCTCACCACTCGGGGGGAGGGAGTTCGGGATCTACGAGCAGTACTTC
abundance: -; j_gene: TRBJ1-4; v_gene: TRBV28; d_gene: -; CDR3aa: CASSKQQTNEKLFF; CDR3nt: TGTGCCAGCAGTAAACAGCAGACTAATGAAAAACTGTTTTTT
abundance: -; j_gene: TRBJ1-2; v_gene: TRBV28; d_gene: -; CDR3aa: CASSVIGEDGYTF; CDR3nt: TGTGCCAGCAGTGTCATAGGGGAGGATGGCTACACCTTC
abundance: -; j_gene: TRBJ2-2; v_gene: TRBV10-3; d_gene: -; CDR3aa: CAISESLSGTGELFF; CDR3nt: TGTGCCATCAGTGAGTCCCTATCAGGGACCGGGGAGCTGTTTTTT
abundance: -; j_gene: TRBJ1-4; v_gene: TRBV7-3; d_gene: TRBD1; CDR3aa: CASSSRDRGREKLFF; CDR3nt: TGTGCCAGCAGCAGCCGGGACAGGGGGCGAGAAAAACTGTTTTTT
abundance: -; j_gene: TRBJ1-5; v_gene: TRBV2; d_gene: TRBD1; CDR3aa: CASRGGQVGNQPQHF; CDR3nt: TGTGCCAGCAGGGGAGGACAGGTAGGGAATCAGCCCCAGCATTTT
abundance: -; j_gene: TRBJ1-2; v_gene: TRBV6-5; d_gene: -; CDR3aa: CATYYRGGGNYGYTF; CDR3nt: TGTGCCACCTATTATAGGGGGGGTGGCAACTATGGCTACACCTTC
abundance: -; j_gene: TRBJ1-5; v_gene: TRBV23-1; d_gene: -; CDR3aa: CASSYLNRDAQPQHF; CDR3nt: TGCGCCAGCAGTTATTTGAACAGGGATGCTCAGCCCCAGCATTTT
abundance: few; j_gene: TRBJ2-2; v_gene: TRBV28; d_gene: TRBD1; CDR3aa: CASSSQGVTGELFF; CDR3nt: TGTGCCAGCAGTTCTCAGGGGGTCACCGGGGAGCTGTTTTTT
abundance: -; j_gene: TRBJ1-2; v_gene: TRBV28; d_gene: -; CDR3aa: CASSFGAGDYGYTF; CDR3nt: TGTGCCAGCAGTTTTGGGGCGGGAGACTATGGCTACACCTTC
abundance: -; j_gene: TRBJ1-1; v_gene: TRBV7-2; d_gene: TRBD1; CDR3aa: CASRRQGGTEAFF; CDR3nt: TGTGCCAGCAGAAGACAGGGAGGCACTGAAGCTTTCTTT
abundance: -; j_gene: TRBJ1-6; v_gene: TRBV11-3; d_gene: -; CDR3aa: CASSLTHGPGSPLHF; CDR3nt: TGTGCCAGCAGCCTGACTCACGGCCCGGGGTCACCCCTCCACTTT
abundance: -; j_gene: TRBJ1-4; v_gene: TRBV5-6; d_gene: -; CDR3aa: CASSLGQGGEKLFF; CDR3nt: TGTGCCAGCAGCTTGGGGCAGGGTGGGGAAAAACTGTTTTTT
abundance: -; j_gene: TRBJ2-7; v_gene: TRBV6-5; d_gene: TRBD1; CDR3aa: CASSPDRVREYF; CDR3nt: TGTGCCAGCAGTCCGGACAGGGTGAGGGAGTACTTC
abundance: -; j_gene: TRBJ1-1; v_gene: TRBV5-6; d_gene: TRBD1; CDR3aa: CASRRGQLNTEAFF; CDR3nt: TGTGCCAGCAGACGGGGACAGCTGAACACTGAAGCTTTCTTT
abundance: -; j_gene: TRBJ1-1; v_gene: TRBV29-1; d_gene: -; CDR3aa: CSVNSLLNTEAFF; CDR3nt: TGCAGCGTTAACTCTCTACTGAACACTGAAGCTTTCTTT
abundance: -; j_gene: TRBJ2-5; v_gene: TRBV7-9; d_gene: TRBD2; CDR3aa: CASSFSGGGQETQYF; CDR3nt: TGTGCCAGCAGCTTTAGCGGGGGGGGCCAAGAGACCCAGTACTTC
abundance: -; j_gene: TRBJ1-1; v_gene: TRBV12-3/TRBV12-4; d_gene: -; CDR3aa: CASSLWGVEAFF; CDR3nt: TGTGCCAGCAGTTTATGGGGGGTTGAAGCTTTCTTT
abundance: -; j_gene: TRBJ2-3; v_gene: TRBV6-2/TRBV6-3; d_gene: TRBD2; CDR3aa: CASSTPSGGASDTQYF; CDR3nt: TGTGCCAGCAGTACCCCCAGCGGGGGGGCCTCAGATACGCAGTATTTT
abundance: -; j_gene: TRBJ2-2; v_gene: TRBV5-4; d_gene: TRBD1; CDR3aa: CASRPDRGSTGELFF; CDR3nt: TGTGCCAGCAGACCGGACAGGGGGTCTACCGGGGAGCTGTTTTTT
abundance: -; j_gene: TRBJ1-2; v_gene: TRBV29-1; d_gene: TRBD1; CDR3aa: CSVGGQFNYGYTF; CDR3nt: TGCAGCGTAGGGGGACAGTTTAACTATGGCTACACCTTC
abundance: -; j_gene: TRBJ2-2; v_gene: TRBV7-2; d_gene: TRBD2; CDR3aa: CASSLRTSPNTGELFF; CDR3nt: TGTGCCAGCAGCTTGCGGACTAGTCCGAACACCGGGGAGCTGTTTTTT
abundance: -; j_gene: TRBJ2-3; v_gene: TRBV4-2; d_gene: TRBD2; CDR3aa: CASSIRTSGTDTQYF; CDR3nt: TGTGCCAGCAGCATACGGACTAGCGGCACAGATACGCAGTATTTT
abundance: -; j_gene: TRBJ2-3; v_gene: TRBV19; d_gene: -; CDR3aa: CASSLDAGAVDTQYF; CDR3nt: TGTGCCAGCTCTCTAGATGCGGGGGCAGTAGATACGCAGTATTTT
abundance: once; j_gene: TRBJ2-7; v_gene: TRBV5-6; d_gene: -; CDR3aa: CASQLEGGWAYEQYF; CDR3nt: TGTGCCAGTCAGCTCGAAGGGGGATGGGCCTACGAGCAGTACTTC
abundance: -; j_gene: TRBJ2-2; v_gene: TRBV5-4; d_gene: -; CDR3aa: CASSLAVQNTGELFF; CDR3nt: TGTGCCAGCAGCTTGGCCGTACAGAACACCGGGGAGCTGTTTTTT
abundance: -; j_gene: TRBJ2-7; v_gene: TRBV3-1/TRBV3-2; d_gene: TRBD2; CDR3aa: CASSQGISGGTYEQYF; CDR3nt: TGTGCCAGCAGCCAAGGGATAAGCGGGGGGACGTACGAGCAGTACTTC
abundance: many; j_gene: TRBJ2-7; v_gene: TRBV3-1/TRBV3-2; d_gene: TRBD2; CDR3aa: CASSQGGGVPGTSGGTYEQYF; CDR3nt: TGTGCCAGCAGCCAAGGAGGCGGGGTTCCCGGGACTAGCGGGGGGACCTACGAGCAGTACTTC
abundance: few; j_gene: TRBJ2-7; v_gene: TRBV6-4; d_gene: -; CDR3aa: CASSKSSYEQYF; CDR3nt: TGTGCCAGCAGTAAGAGCTCCTACGAGCAGTACTTC
abundance: -; j_gene: TRBJ2-2; v_gene: TRBV14; d_gene: -; CDR3aa: CASSQVPPELGTGELFF; CDR3nt: TGTGCCAGCAGCCAAGTTCCCCCGGAGTTGGGCACCGGGGAGCTGTTTTTT
abundance: once; j_gene: TRBJ1-2; v_gene: TRBV19; d_gene: TRBD1; CDR3aa: CASSIAPPSTTGGNSYGYTF; CDR3nt: TGTGCCAGTAGTATAGCCCCCCCGTCGACAACAGGGGGCAATTCCTATGGCTACACCTTC
abundance: once; j_gene: TRBJ2-1; v_gene: TRBV5-1; d_gene: -; CDR3aa: CASSPARRGGRGVQFF; CDR3nt: TGCGCCAGCAGCCCTGCCAGACGGGGAGGAAGGGGAGTGCAGTTCTTC
abundance: -; j_gene: TRBJ2-1; v_gene: TRBV5-1; d_gene: -; CDR3aa: CASSRTTNSGNEQFF; CDR3nt: TGCGCCAGCAGCCGGACTACAAACTCCGGCAATGAGCAGTTCTTC
abundance: -; j_gene: TRBJ2-3; v_gene: TRBV5-3; d_gene: TRBD2; CDR3aa: CARSLRLAESTDTQYF; CDR3nt: TGTGCCAGAAGCTTGAGGCTAGCGGAGAGCACAGATACGCAGTATTTT
abundance: -; j_gene: TRBJ2-6; v_gene: TRBV6-5; d_gene: -; CDR3aa: CAGSYRTVGANVLTF; CDR3nt: TGTGCCGGCAGTTACCGGACAGTTGGGGCCAACGTCCTGACTTTC
abundance: -; j_gene: TRBJ2-1; v_gene: TRBV7-9; d_gene: -; CDR3aa: CASSFIGRDEQFF; CDR3nt: TGTGCCAGCAGCTTTATAGGTCGGGATGAGCAGTTCTTC
abundance: once; j_gene: TRBJ1-5; v_gene: TRBV19; d_gene: -; CDR3aa: CASSIYGRSVGNQPQHF; CDR3nt: TGTGCCAGTAGTATTTACGGCAGGTCTGTCGGCAATCAGCCCCAGCATTTT
abundance: -; j_gene: TRBJ1-3; v_gene: TRBV6-6; d_gene: -; CDR3aa: CASNIGGSGNTIYF; CDR3nt: TGTGCCAGCAATATAGGGGGATCTGGAAACACCATATATTTT
abundance: -; j_gene: TRBJ1-3; v_gene: TRBV7-9; d_gene: -; CDR3aa: CASRGAGISGNTIYF; CDR3nt: TGTGCCAGCAGGGGGGCGGGCATCTCTGGAAACACCATATATTTT
abundance: -; j_gene: TRBJ1-5; v_gene: TRBV6-5; d_gene: TRBD1; CDR3aa: CASKDRANQPQHF; CDR3nt: TGTGCCAGTAAGGACAGGGCCAATCAGCCCCAGCATTTT
abundance: -; j_gene: TRBJ1-2; v_gene: TRBV6-5; d_gene: -; CDR3aa: CASTPQGAYGYTF; CDR3nt: TGTGCCAGCACCCCACAGGGTGCCTATGGCTACACCTTC
abundance: -; j_gene: TRBJ2-5; v_gene: TRBV24-1; d_gene: TRBD2; CDR3aa: CATSDLTPPGLAGGRETQYF; CDR3nt: TGTGCCACCAGTGATTTGACCCCCCCGGGACTAGCGGGGGGGAGAGAGACCCAGTACTTC
abundance: -; j_gene: TRBJ2-7; v_gene: TRBV19; d_gene: TRBD1; CDR3aa: CASSTTGVSYEQYF; CDR3nt: TGTGCCAGTAGTACTACAGGGGTCTCCTACGAGCAGTACTTC
abundance: -; j_gene: TRBJ2-7; v_gene: TRBV29-1; d_gene: -; CDR3aa: CSVEAREGNEQYF; CDR3nt: TGCAGCGTTGAAGCTCGGGAAGGTAACGAGCAGTACTTC
abundance: -; j_gene: TRBJ1-6; v_gene: TRBV2; d_gene: TRBD1; CDR3aa: CASSGREDRVFINSPLHF; CDR3nt: TGTGCCAGCAGTGGACGGGAGGACAGGGTTTTTATTAATTCACCCCTCCACTTT